Listed here are 20 T cell receptor beta chains from one sample, sequenced in a study of cytomegalovirus exposure and HLA in healthy donors. Use of 60 Vbeta and 13 Jbeta primers characterized the PCR. Measured with immunoSEQ multiplex PCR; TCRdb has only the in-frame clones, and not every one. Recorded for this sample: about 79,000 clones. Sequencing used PBMCs. The receptor set was obtained from a young man in good health and CMV-seronegative.

V and J are TRBV18 and TRBJ2-1; 11 nucleotides match TRBD2. The trim removed 0 bases at V and 9 bases at J, leaving 10 bases unmatched. The CDR3 is made up of 17 amino acids. Germline V lookup: CDR1 KGHSH, CDR2 LQKENI. CDR3 region: CASSPPLASGGTGEQFF. CDR3 nucleotide sequence: TGTGCCAGCTCACCACCCCTGGCTAGCGGGGGGACCGGTGAGCAGTTCTTC.

The J gene is TRBJ2-3, the V gene TRBV6-5, with 11 bases lining up with TRBD2. The CDR3 consists of 16 residues. The germline gives CDR1 MNHEY, CDR2 SVGAGI. With 4 bases clipped from V and 6 bases from J, the junction kept 9 bases outside the gene matches. For the CDR3, the DNA is TGTGCCAGCAGTTCCCTAGCGGGGGGACCACGGGATACGCAGTATTTT. Amino acids: CASSSLAGGPRDTQYF.

The V call is TRBV5-1, the J call TRBJ2-1; D might be TRBD1 (6 bases). Germline CDR1 is SGHRS and CDR2 is YFSETQ. The germline V and J ends were trimmed by 1 base and 3 bases, with 11 bases remaining between them. The CDR3 has 15 residues. CDR3 loop: CASSLWDNFYNEQFF. In DNA, the CDR3 is TGCGCCAGCAGCTTGTGGGACAACTTCTACAATGAGCAGTTCTTC.

The rearrangement joins TRBV28 to TRBJ2-7, with 9 bases aligning to TRBD2. Germline V gene sequence: CDR1 MDHEN, CDR2 SYDVKM. The CDR3 runs 15 residues. Trimming cost V 5 bases and J 6 bases; bases outside gene matches: 11. CDR3 nucleotide sequence: TGTGCCAGCAGTCCACCTAGCGGGATCAGCCGCGAGCAGTACTTC. As protein: CASSPPSGISREQYF.

V and J are TRBV7-6 and TRBJ2-5; 9 bases match TRBD2. V lost 6 bases, J lost 4 bases, and 15 bases stayed unmatched. The CDR3 loop spans 17 amino acids. Looked up from germline, CDR1 is SGHVS and CDR2 is FNYEAQ. The CDR3 is CASSWAASGEFIETQYF. CDR3 DNA: TGTGCCAGCAGTTGGGCCGCTAGCGGGGAATTCATAGAGACCCAGTACTTC.

V is TRBV7-9 and J is TRBJ1-4; D gene uncertain. Between the trimmed V and J ends, which lost 5 bases and 4 bases, there was a span of 14 bases. The V gene's germline CDR1 is SEHNR and CDR2 FQNEAQ (reference sequence). There are 15 residues in the CDR3. The CDR3 sequence: CASSARGRSNEKLFF. CDR3 sequence (DNA): TGTGCCAGCAGCGCTAGAGGGCGGAGTAATGAAAAACTGTTTTTT.

The V gene is TRBV5-4, the J gene TRBJ2-7; TRBD2 matches 10 bases. CDR1 SGHNT and CDR2 YYREEE come from the germline V gene (reference sequence). This CDR3 region has 16 residues. V shed 2 bases and J 3 bases; nucleotides not matched to a gene: 8. The CDR3: CASSLSGTSVNYEQYF. For the CDR3, the DNA is TGTGCCAGCAGCTTATCCGGGACTAGCGTAAACTACGAGCAGTACTTC.

The V gene is TRBV28, the J gene TRBJ1-4, with a tentative D call TRBD1 (5 bases). This CDR3 comprises 14 residues. Deletions cut 5 bases from V and 8 bases from J, with 15 bases between. CDR1 is MDHEN, CDR2 SYDVKM, per germline. DNA for the CDR3: TGTGCCAGCAGTCTCAGGGTCTTGGAGGAAAAACTGTTTTTT. Its translation is CASSLRVLEEKLFF.

V usage is TRBV9 and J usage is TRBJ1-1, with TRBD1 identical over 9 bases. CDR1 is SGDLS, CDR2 YYNGEE, per germline. V lost 4 bases and J lost 1; bases outside the gene matches: 5. This CDR3 region has 15 residues. The CDR3 spells CASSPGTGWNTEAFF. CDR3 in DNA: TGTGCCAGCAGCCCAGGGACAGGGTGGAACACTGAAGCTTTCTTT.

This chain connects TRBV5-1 to TRBJ2-3, with D tentatively TRBD2 (5 bases). Germline loops: CDR1 SGHRS, CDR2 YFSETQ. Trimming removed 2 bases at V and 1 base at J, with 8 bases between. The CDR3 sequence is 14 residues long. CDR3 sequence: CASSFYGGTDTQYF. CDR3 nucleotides: TGCGCCAGCAGCTTTTACGGGGGCACAGATACGCAGTATTTT.

The rearrangement uses TRBV19 and TRBJ1-2; 9 bases match TRBD1. Germline V gene data show CDR1 as LNHDA and CDR2 as SQIVND (reference sequence). The CDR3 covers 14 residues. V dropped 5 bases and J dropped 3; count of bases not matched to a gene: 4. CDR3 sequence (DNA): TGTGCCAGTAGTGAACAGGGGGCCCACTATGGCTACACCTTC. Its protein product is CASSEQGAHYGYTF. The full variable domain, rest sourced from reference TRBV19 and TRBJ1-2, is DGGITQSPKYLFRKEGQNVTLSCEQNLNHDAMYWYRQDPGQGLRLIYYSQIVNDFQKGDIAEGYSVSREKKESFPLTVTSAQKNPTAFYLCASSEQGAHYGYTFGSGTRLTVV.

The genes are TRBV4-3 and TRBJ2-1; 8 positions agree with TRBD2. V shed 0 bases, J shed 8 bases, and the junction held 15 bases outside the gene matches. The germline V gene encodes CDR1 LGHNA and CDR2 YSLEER. CDR3 size: 18 residues. The DNA of the CDR3 is TGCGCCAGCAGCCAAGAGAGGATCATAGCGGGGATTCGCGATGAGCAGTTCTTC. It yields the protein CASSQERIIAGIRDEQFF.

The gene calls are TRBV19 and TRBJ2-7, with D maybe TRBD2 (5 bases). Germline CDR1 LNHDA, CDR2 SQIVND (reference sequence). This CDR3 region has 13 residues. The ends were cut back, 3 bases at V and 4 bases at J, with 10 bases in the middle. The CDR3 is CASSMDGEYEQYF. The CDR3 bases are TGTGCCAGTAGTATGGACGGGGAGTACGAGCAGTACTTC.

This chain joins TRBV7-3 and TRBJ2-5; 8 nucleotides agree with TRBD1. V lost 2 bases, J lost 2 bases, and 10 bases stayed unmatched. Germline CDR1 is SGHTA and CDR2 is FQGTGA. This CDR3 region has 17 residues. CDR3 DNA sequence: TGTGCCAGCAGCTTAGCCCCCGGGGACAGGCGACAAGAGACCCAGTACTTC. Translating it yields CASSLAPGDRRQETQYF.

The chain uses TRBV5-1 and TRBJ1-2; unclear D gene. V lost 6 bases to trimming and J lost 2 bases, with 14 bases between them. Germline CDR1 SGHRS, CDR2 YFSETQ. The CDR3 has 14 residues. CDR3 in DNA: TGCGCCAGCACAATCCGGACTGGGAACTATGGCTACACCTTC. It translates to CASTIRTGNYGYTF.

This chain links TRBV5-1 with TRBJ2-7; no clear D gene. CDR3 size: 14 residues. V was trimmed by 2 bases and J by 2 bases, leaving 11 bases between them. The germline V gene encodes CDR1 SGHRS and CDR2 YFSETQ. The CDR3 DNA sequence: TGCGCCAGCAGCTTAGCGCCAGATACCTACGAGCAGTACTTC. Encoded protein: CASSLAPDTYEQYF.

This chain joins TRBV30 and TRBJ1-2; tentatively, D is TRBD1 (6 bases). The V gene lost 3 bases and the J gene lost 4 bases, with 15 bases spanning the gap. Germline CDR1 GTSNPN, CDR2 SVGIG (reference sequence). The CDR3 has 14 amino acids. CDR3 residues: CAWSPGHAFYGYTF. The DNA for the CDR3 is TGTGCCTGGAGCCCGGGACACGCGTTCTATGGCTACACCTTC.

The chain carries TRBV7-9 and TRBJ1-1, with D possibly TRBD1 on 6 matching bases. V lost 3 bases, J lost 1 base, and 12 bases lay in between. Germline V CDR1 and CDR2: SEHNR, FQNEAQ (reference sequence). The CDR3 runs 15 residues. The CDR3 nucleotides read TGTGCCAGCAGCTTTACAGGGTTAGGGAACACTGAAGCTTTCTTT. Amino acids: CASSFTGLGNTEAFF.

This chain uses TRBV2 with TRBJ2-3, with D unresolved. CDR1 is SNHLY, CDR2 FYNNEI, per germline. The CDR3 covers 11 residues. Trimming cost V 8 bases and J 1 base, with 4 bases left between them. CDR3 DNA sequence: TGTGCCAGCCCGGGCACAGATACGCAGTATTTT. Its protein is CASPGTDTQYF.

This chain joins TRBV5-1 and TRBJ2-2; 11 positions match TRBD2. Germline loops: CDR1 SGHRS, CDR2 YFSETQ. The CDR3 sequence is 16 residues long. J gave up 3 bases and V 4 bases, and 5 bases lay outside the gene matches. Written as DNA, the CDR3 is TGCGCCAGCAGCCCTTCACTAGCGGGAGACACCGGGGAGCTGTTTTTT. Translating it yields CASSPSLAGDTGELFF.